Below, 30 T cell receptor beta chains from the same sample are listed, as sequenced in a study of beta chain features in type 1 diabetes. The investigators reverse transcribed all of the isolated RNA, so they sequenced expressed TCRB transcripts. The data were produced by immunoSEQ multiplex PCR, yet TCRdb's version contains in-frame clones alone and is incomplete. The sample records 350,000 to 450,000 clones, around 13% being singletons. The sequenced material came from naive CD4+ T cells from blood. These receptors all stem from a man aged 25-45 years in good health.

J is TRBJ1-2 and V is TRBV7-6; no clear D gene. Germline V lookup: CDR1 SGHVS, CDR2 FNYEAQ. The CDR3 has 16 amino acids. Trimming removed 5 bases at V and 4 bases at J, with 20 bases between. CDR3 nucleotides: TGTGCCAGCAGCCCGCCCGGTTGGAGGTTTGGCTATGGCTACACCTTC. This gives the protein CASSPPGWRFGYGYTF.

This chain joins TRBV11-2 and TRBJ2-5; weak D call: TRBD2 (7 bases). Per the germline V gene, CDR1 is SGHAT and CDR2 is FQNNGV. V shed 8 bases and J shed 3 bases, with 13 bases lying between them. CDR3 length equals 13 residues. The chain's CDR3 is CASRGAAKETQYF. The CDR3 nucleotides are TGTGCCAGCCGGGGGGCAGCCAAAGAGACCCAGTACTTC.

J is TRBJ2-2 and V is TRBV15, with no clear D. Trimming took 5 bases from V and 4 from J, leaving 2 bases between them. CDR1 is LNHNV and CDR2 is YYDKDF in the germline V gene (reference sequence). This CDR3 is 11 amino acids long. This CDR3 reads CATSRTGELFF. The CDR3 bases are TGTGCCACCAGCCGCACCGGGGAGCTGTTTTTT.

The chain couples TRBV9 to TRBJ2-1; 12 bases line up with TRBD2. V lost 2 bases and J lost 7; bases outside the gene matches: 1. CDR3 length: 14 residues. Germline CDR1 reads SGDLS; CDR2 reads YYNGEE. The CDR3 loop is CASSVTSGSNEQFF. CDR3 bases: TGTGCCAGCAGCGTGACTAGCGGGAGTAATGAGCAGTTCTTC. Drawing the rest from reference TRBV9 and TRBJ2-1, the complete variable domain is DSGVTQTPKHLITATGQRVTLRCSPRSGDLSVYWYQQSLDQGLQFLIQYYNGEERAKGNILERFSAQQFPDLHSELNLSSLELGDSALYFCASSVTSGSNEQFFGPGTRLTVL.

The rearrangement uses TRBV18 and TRBJ1-2, with D possibly matching TRBD1 (5 bases). Trimming removed 3 bases at V and 2 bases at J, with 16 bases between. Germline CDR1 is KGHSH and CDR2 is LQKENI. The CDR3 contains 16 residues. The CDR3 sequence is CASSPLSGTMNYGYTF. CDR3 DNA sequence: TGTGCCAGCTCACCGCTTTCAGGGACGATGAACTATGGCTACACCTTC. The whole variable domain, filled in from reference TRBV18 and TRBJ1-2, reads NAGVMQNPRHLVRRRGQEARLRCSPMKGHSHVYWYRQLPEEGLKFMVYLQKENIIDESGMPKERFSAEFPKEGPSILRIQQVVRGDSAAYFCASSPLSGTMNYGYTFGSGTRLTVV.

For this clone: One end of the junction is discordant with germline, which a read error may explain. The identical CDR3 is also encoded by other nucleotide sequences in the sample. The chain is built from TRBV30 and TRBJ2-1; 7 bases are a match to TRBD2. Germline V gene sequence: CDR1 GTSNPN, CDR2 SVGIG (reference sequence). This CDR3 spans 14 amino acids. Here the CDR3 reads CAWSALAAYNEQFF. CDR3 DNA sequence: TGTGCCTGGAGTGCCCTAGCGGCCTACAATGAACAGTTCTTC.

This chain joins TRBV9 and TRBJ1-1; D unclear. The CDR3 has 14 residues. In germline, CDR1 is SGDLS, CDR2 YYNGEE. V was trimmed by 2 bases and J by 3 bases, leaving 11 bases between them. CDR3 sequence reads: CASSVDSGDTEAFF. The DNA for the CDR3 is TGTGCCAGCAGCGTGGATTCCGGGGACACTGAAGCTTTCTTT. Supplemented by reference TRBV9 and TRBJ1-1, the full variable domain reads DSGVTQTPKHLITATGQRVTLRCSPRSGDLSVYWYQQSLDQGLQFLIQYYNGEERAKGNILERFSAQQFPDLHSELNLSSLELGDSALYFCASSVDSGDTEAFFGQGTRLTVV.

This clone has just a few counts. The chain uses TRBV9 and TRBJ2-3; D gene unclear. The length of the CDR3 is 17 residues. The germline V gene has CDR1 SGDLS and CDR2 YYNGEE. The V end lost 4 bases, the J end lost 0 bases, and 18 bases lay between the germline ends. The CDR3 sequence is CASSPLWWKTSTDTQYF. The CDR3 DNA is TGTGCCAGCAGCCCCCTGTGGTGGAAAACTAGCACAGATACGCAGTATTTT.

This chain uses TRBV5-4 with TRBJ2-5; D is possibly TRBD2 (6 bases). The CDR3 runs to 14 residues. Germline-derived CDR1 and CDR2 are SGHNT and YYREEE (reference sequence). V lost 0 bases, J lost 5 bases, and 11 bases lay in between. The CDR3 sequence: CASSLETSVETQYF. Here the CDR3 DNA reads TGTGCCAGCAGCTTGGAGACTAGTGTGGAGACCCAGTACTTC. The full variable domain, rest sourced from reference TRBV5-4 and TRBJ2-5, is ETGVTQSPTHLIKTRGQQVTLRCSSQSGHNTVSWYQQALGQGPQFIFQYYREEENGRGNFPPRFSGLQFPNYSSELNVNALELDDSALYLCASSLETSVETQYFGPGTRLLVL.

This clone showed up many times. Different DNA sequences within this sample yield the same CDR3. This chain connects TRBV7-2 to TRBJ2-5; D unresolved. The CDR3 consists of 11 residues. CDR1 SGHTA and CDR2 FQGNSA come from the germline V gene. V lost 5 bases, J lost 3 bases, and 4 bases lay in between. CDR3 region: CASSPKETQYF. The CDR3 nucleotides are TGTGCCAGCAGCCCCAAAGAGACCCAGTACTTC.

This clone was picked up a small number of times. The V and J genes are TRBV7-3 and TRBJ2-5; no reliable D call. This CDR3 region has 13 residues. Trimming removed 1 base from V and 5 bases from J, with 8 bases in between. In germline, CDR1 is SGHTA, CDR2 FQGTGA. The CDR3 nucleotides read TGTGCCAGCAGCTTAAATAAGGAGGAGACCCAGTACTTC. Translated: CASSLNKEETQYF. The whole variable domain, remainder taken from reference TRBV7-3 and TRBJ2-5, is GAGVSQTPSNKVTEKGKYVELRCDPISGHTALYWYRQSLGQGPEFLIYFQGTGAADDSGLPNDRFFAVRPEGSVSTLKIQRTERGDSAVYLCASSLNKEETQYFGPGTRLLVL.

The genes are TRBV21-1 and TRBJ1-5; TRBD1, the table's D call, lacks a check against the DNA. TRBV21-1 is given as a pseudogene. This CDR3 spans 13 amino acids. The CDR3 sequence is CASSASTSQPQHF. In nucleotides, the CDR3 is TGTGCCAGCAGCGCGTCGACATCGCAGCCCCAGCATTTT.

The V call is TRBV13, the J call TRBJ2-7, with D possibly TRBD1 on 6 matching bases. Germline V lookup: CDR1 PRHDT, CDR2 FYEKMQ (reference sequence). CDR3 size: 16 residues. V was trimmed by 8 bases and J by 0 bases, leaving 20 bases between them. The CDR3 coding sequence is TGTGCCAGCGCGGTAAGGGACAACTCTTACTCCTACGAGCAGTACTTC. Residues: CASAVRDNSYSYEQYF. Drawing the rest from reference TRBV13 and TRBJ2-7, the complete variable domain is AAGVIQSPRHLIKEKRETATLKCYPIPRHDTVYWYQQGPGQDPQFLISFYEKMQSDKGSIPDRFSAQQFSDYHSELNMSSLELGDSALYFCASAVRDNSYSYEQYFGPGTRLTVT.

V is TRBV14 and J is TRBJ2-1, with D hard to call. The CDR3 has 17 residues. Germline assignment: CDR1 SGHDN and CDR2 FVKESK. The V end was cut by 1 base, the J end by 8 bases, with 21 bases between. The CDR3 DNA reads as TGTGCCAGCAGCCAAGGAATGCCGGTCCTTCTTGTCGATGAGCAGTTCTTC. Translated: CASSQGMPVLLVDEQFF. Complete variable domain (other parts from reference TRBV14 and TRBJ2-1): EAGVTQFPSHSVIEKGQTVTLRCDPISGHDNLYWYRRVMGKEIKFLLHFVKESKQDESGMPNNRFLAERTGGTYSTLKVQPAELEDSGVYFCASSQGMPVLLVDEQFFGPGTRLTVL.

The chain links TRBV29-1 to TRBJ2-1; 9 bases agree with TRBD2. The CDR3 totals 17 residues. Looked up from germline, CDR1 is SQVTM and CDR2 is ANQGSEA. The ends lost 4 bases at V and 2 bases at J; junction bases unmatched: 12. The CDR3 coding sequence is TGCAGCGTTGGGTCGAGCGGGGGGACTAATCCCTACAATGAGCAGTTCTTC. It encodes CSVGSSGGTNPYNEQFF.

The chain uses TRBV30 and TRBJ2-5, with D unclear. Germline assignment: CDR1 GTSNPN and CDR2 SVGIG (reference sequence). The germline V and J ends were trimmed by 4 bases and 1 base, with 4 bases remaining between them. This CDR3 spans 11 amino acids. The CDR3 DNA reads TGTGCCTGGACAGCCCAAGAGACCCAGTACTTC. Its protein product is CAWTAQETQYF.

This clone was counted only a few times. The gene calls are TRBV28 and TRBJ2-7, with D hard to call. This CDR3 spans 10 amino acids. The germline CDR1 and CDR2 sequences are MDHEN and SYDVKM. V was trimmed by 6 bases and J by 5 bases, leaving 5 bases between them. The CDR3 reads CASSLDEQYF. The CDR3 DNA sequence: TGTGCCAGCAGCTTGGACGAGCAGTACTTC.

The chain combines TRBV7-2 with TRBJ2-5; 7 nucleotides agree with TRBD2. Looked up from germline, CDR1 is SGHTA and CDR2 is FQGNSA. V was clipped by 1 base and J by 2 bases; unmatched bases: 10. The CDR3 has 17 amino acids. Written as DNA, the CDR3 is TGTGCCAGCAGCTTAGTGTTGCTAGCGGCGCAACAAGAGACCCAGTACTTC. Amino acid sequence: CASSLVLLAAQQETQYF.

The chain couples TRBV9 to TRBJ2-3; D is possibly TRBD2 (6 bases). Between the trimmed V and J ends, which lost 2 bases and 2 bases, there was a span of 18 bases. Germline assignment: CDR1 SGDLS and CDR2 YYNGEE. The CDR3 runs to 17 residues. The CDR3 DNA is TGTGCCAGCAGCGTTGGGGGAGCGGGCTCAAACACAGATACGCAGTATTTT. Residues: CASSVGGAGSNTDTQYF. Complete variable domain (other parts from reference TRBV9 and TRBJ2-3): DSGVTQTPKHLITATGQRVTLRCSPRSGDLSVYWYQQSLDQGLQFLIQYYNGEERAKGNILERFSAQQFPDLHSELNLSSLELGDSALYFCASSVGGAGSNTDTQYFGPGTRLTVL.

This clone was counted a few times. J is TRBJ2-5 and V is TRBV11-3; 13 bases match TRBD2. V gave up 5 bases and J gave up 5 bases; unmatched junction bases: 5. The CDR3 has 15 residues. Germline assignment: CDR1 SGHNT and CDR2 YENEEA. The CDR3 loop is CASSPRTSGSETQYF. CDR3 sequence (DNA): TGTGCCAGCAGCCCGAGGACTAGCGGGAGTGAGACCCAGTACTTC.

The chain joins TRBV4-2 to TRBJ2-3, with D perhaps TRBD2 (7 bases). The germline gives CDR1 LGHNA, CDR2 YNFKEQ. The CDR3 is made up of 18 amino acids. V lost 0 bases to trimming and J lost 1 base, with 17 bases between them. CDR3 loop: CASSQDGRGALGTDTQYF. CDR3 DNA sequence: TGTGCCAGCAGCCAAGACGGCCGGGGGGCCCTCGGCACAGATACGCAGTATTTT.

The chain recombines TRBV29-1 with TRBJ2-3, with 11 bases lining up with TRBD2. CDR3 length equals 16 residues. The J segment lost 1 base and the V segment lost 6 bases, leaving 9 bases of the junction unmatched. Per germline, CDR1 SQVTM and CDR2 ANQGSEA. The DNA for the CDR3 is TGCAGCGTGTCGGGACTAGCGGATCGGGGCACAGATACGCAGTATTTT. Amino acids: CSVSGLADRGTDTQYF.

The chain combines TRBV2 with TRBJ2-5, with 9 bases fitting TRBD1. The germline gives CDR1 SNHLY, CDR2 FYNNEI. This CDR3 is built from 14 residues. Unmatched junction bases numbered 4, after V lost 6 bases and J lost 2 bases. The chain's CDR3 is CASSADRGQETQYF. CDR3 in DNA: TGTGCCAGCAGCGCTGACAGGGGGCAAGAGACCCAGTACTTC.

This clone was detected a few times. The J gene is TRBJ2-5, the V gene TRBV5-1; D not certain. The CDR3 runs to 15 residues. Trimming took 2 bases from V and 1 from J, leaving 12 bases between them. Germline lookup yields CDR1 SGHRS and CDR2 YFSETQ. The CDR3 nucleotides read TGCGCCAGCAGCTTTCAGCAGGTCTCCCAAGAGACCCAGTACTTC. The encoded protein is CASSFQQVSQETQYF.

The table lists this clone with a few counts. The V gene is TRBV4-2, the J gene TRBJ2-6; no definite D call. With 3 bases removed from V and 2 bases from J, the gap between germline ends came to 5 bases. The CDR3 spans 14 residues. From germline, CDR1 is LGHNA and CDR2 YNFKEQ. The CDR3 is CASSQRTGANVLTF. The CDR3 DNA sequence: TGTGCCAGCAGCCAGCGGACTGGGGCCAACGTCCTGACTTTC.

The J gene is TRBJ2-1, the V gene TRBV27, with 9 bases aligning to TRBD2. Germline CDR1 and CDR2: MNHEY and SMNVEV (reference sequence). The CDR3 has 14 amino acids. J lost 12 bases, V lost 1 base, and 7 bases had no gene match. The DNA of the CDR3 is TGTGCCAGCAGTTTATTTAGCGGGAGAGATCGGCAGTTCTTC. Translated: CASSLFSGRDRQFF.

The rearrangement joins TRBV11-3 to TRBJ1-1; unclear D gene. The CDR3 totals 14 residues. The germline V and J ends were trimmed by 7 bases and 4 bases, with 16 bases remaining between them. CDR1 and CDR2 (germline): SGHNT, YENEEA. CDR3 protein: CASIPEVGGTEAFF. CDR3 coding DNA: TGTGCCAGCATCCCCGAAGTAGGTGGCACTGAAGCTTTCTTT.

This clone has just a few counts. The chain carries TRBV25-1 and TRBJ1-2; 7 nucleotides align to TRBD1. The length of the CDR3 is 15 residues. The V gene's germline CDR1 is MGHDK and CDR2 SYGVNS. V lost 4 bases to trimming and J lost 6 bases; unmatched junction nucleotides: 11. The CDR3 DNA reads as TGTGCCAGCAGTGCAACTCGGGACAGTTTGAATGGCTACACCTTC. Translating gives CASSATRDSLNGYTF.

This clone was picked up a small number of times. The chain carries TRBV7-9 and TRBJ2-1, with D possibly being TRBD1 (5 bases). The V gene lost 9 bases and the J gene lost 9 bases, with 18 bases spanning the gap. Germline V gene sequence: CDR1 SEHNR, CDR2 FQNEAQ (reference sequence). The CDR3 sequence is 13 residues long. The CDR3 spells CASPYGARGEQFF. DNA for the CDR3: TGTGCCAGTCCCTATGGGGCACGCGGTGAGCAGTTCTTC. Supplemented by reference TRBV7-9 and TRBJ2-1, the full variable domain reads DTGVSQNPRHKITKRGQNVTFRCDPISEHNRLYWYRQTLGQGPEFLTYFQNEAQLEKSRLLSDRFSAERPKGSFSTLEIQRTEQGDSAMYLCASPYGARGEQFFGPGTRLTVL.

This chain connects TRBV5-1 to TRBJ1-5, with 7 bases that match TRBD1. From germline, CDR1 is SGHRS and CDR2 YFSETQ. The CDR3 totals 14 residues. V lost 3 bases and J lost 5; bases outside the gene matches: 5. This CDR3 reads CASSSTGIDQPQHF. The CDR3 nucleotides are TGCGCCAGCAGCTCGACAGGGATTGATCAGCCCCAGCATTTT.